The next 26 T cell receptor beta chains were all read from a single sample in a study of cytomegalovirus exposure and HLA in healthy donors. Produced via immunoSEQ multiplex PCR; TCRdb's table is partial and in-frame only. The data contain 110,000 or so clones, about 84% of them singletons. Sequences were obtained from PBMCs. The source of these receptors is a woman aged 30 to 39 in good health and CMV-seronegative.

This chain joins TRBV19 and TRBJ2-1, with 9 positions matching TRBD2. Germline V CDR1 and CDR2: LNHDA, SQIVND (reference sequence). V was clipped by 7 bases and J by 5 bases; unmatched bases: 12. The CDR3 is 16 residues long. For the CDR3, the DNA is TGTGCCAGTACCATTCGGGCGGGGGGGCATAACAATGAGCAGTTCTTC. Amino acid sequence: CASTIRAGGHNNEQFF.

J is TRBJ2-5 and V is TRBV11-2, with a weak D call TRBD2 (6 bases). Germline values: CDR1 SGHAT, CDR2 FQNNGV. The CDR3 has 15 residues. V shed 4 bases and J shed 2 bases, with 14 bases lying between them. The CDR3 sequence: CASSSLGGTQETQYF. The CDR3 DNA follows: TGTGCCAGCAGCTCCCTGGGGGGAACTCAAGAGACCCAGTACTTC.

This chain uses TRBV6-1 with TRBJ2-7; TRBD1 aligns across 8 bases. Germline V CDR1 and CDR2: MNHNS, SASEGT. V lost 8 bases and J lost 1; bases outside the gene matches: 10. This CDR3 is built from 15 residues. CDR3 loop: CASVTGTGDSYEQYF. In nucleotides, the CDR3 is TGTGCCAGCGTAACCGGGACAGGTGATTCCTACGAGCAGTACTTC.

The gene calls are TRBV13 and TRBJ2-1; 9 bases line up with TRBD2. CDR1 is PRHDT, CDR2 FYEKMQ, per germline (reference sequence). The CDR3 covers 15 residues. J gave up 9 bases and V 4 bases, and 10 bases lay outside the gene matches. DNA for the CDR3: TGTGCCAGCAGCTCCGGGAGCGGGGGGCGGGGTGAGCAGTTCTTC. Translated: CASSSGSGGRGEQFF.

The chain carries TRBV5-1 and TRBJ2-7; 11 bases are shared with TRBD2. Germline V CDR1 and CDR2: SGHRS, YFSETQ. J gave up 3 bases and V 6 bases, and 11 bases lay outside the gene matches. The CDR3 is 16 amino acids. As DNA, the CDR3 is TGCGCCAGCACCTTAGCCTTGACTAGCGGGGACTACGAGCAGTACTTC. Its translation: CASTLALTSGDYEQYF.

The rearrangement links TRBV19 to TRBJ1-1; maybe TRBD1 (6 bases). The CDR3 is made up of 13 amino acids. Trimming took 10 bases from V and 1 from J, leaving 13 bases between them. Germline V gene data show CDR1 as LNHDA and CDR2 as SQIVND (reference sequence). CDR3 sequence (DNA): TGTGCCACCTCGGACAGACCGAACACTGAAGCTTTCTTT. Translating gives CATSDRPNTEAFF.

The chain combines TRBV7-3 with TRBJ2-1; TRBD2 aligns across 8 bases. Looked up from germline, CDR1 is SGHTA and CDR2 is FQGTGA. The CDR3 covers 13 residues. V lost 5 bases, J lost 9 bases, and 6 bases stayed unmatched. The CDR3 sequence: CASSHGGAVEQFF. CDR3 bases: TGTGCCAGCAGCCACGGGGGGGCGGTTGAGCAGTTCTTC. Full variable domain (rest looked up from reference TRBV7-3 and TRBJ2-1): GAGVSQTPSNKVTEKGKYVELRCDPISGHTALYWYRQSLGQGPEFLIYFQGTGAADDSGLPNDRFFAVRPEGSVSTLKIQRTERGDSAVYLCASSHGGAVEQFFGPGTRLTVL.

J is TRBJ1-1 and V is TRBV7-3; no clear D gene. The V gene lost 3 bases and the J gene lost 0 bases, with 11 bases spanning the gap. Per the germline V gene, CDR1 is SGHTA and CDR2 is FQGTGA. The length of the CDR3 is 15 residues. The CDR3 spells CASSFLSLLNTEAFF. The CDR3, as DNA: TGTGCCAGCAGCTTCCTAAGCCTATTGAACACTGAAGCTTTCTTT.

This clone has a single count. The rearrangement links TRBV29-1 to TRBJ2-4; 9 nucleotides match TRBD2. Trimming took 5 bases from V and 9 from J; bases not matched to a gene: 11. Germline-derived CDR1 and CDR2 are SQVTM and ANQGSEA. This CDR3 is built from 14 residues. CDR3 nucleotides: TGCAGCGTTAAGGCTAGCGGGGAAAGAGGCATTCAGTACTTC. Its translation: CSVKASGERGIQYF.

The sample holds a few counts of this clone. The CDR3 loop reads CAWSTGSRDQPQHF. In DNA, the CDR3 is TGTGCCTGGAGCACAGGGAGTCGCGATCAGCCCCAGCATTTT. This chain links TRBV30 with TRBJ1-5, with D possibly matching TRBD1 (6 bases). Trimming pared 3 bases from V and 5 bases from J, leaving 14 bases between. This CDR3 has 14 amino acids. Per germline, CDR1 GTSNPN and CDR2 SVGIG (reference sequence).

The V call is TRBV5-4, the J call TRBJ1-2, with 9 bases lining up with TRBD1. Trimming took 4 bases from V and 2 from J; bases not matched to a gene: 3. This CDR3 comprises 14 residues. In germline, CDR1 is SGHNT, CDR2 YYREEE (reference sequence). The DNA for the CDR3 is TGTGCCAGCAGCGAAGGACAGGGGAACTATGGCTACACCTTC. Its protein product is CASSEGQGNYGYTF. Full variable domain (remainder filled in from reference TRBV5-4 and TRBJ1-2): ETGVTQSPTHLIKTRGQQVTLRCSSQSGHNTVSWYQQALGQGPQFIFQYYREEENGRGNFPPRFSGLQFPNYSSELNVNALELDDSALYLCASSEGQGNYGYTFGSGTRLTVV.

This clone was detected only once. The chain joins TRBV5-6 to TRBJ2-1, with a possible D match to TRBD2 (6 bases). Looked up from germline, CDR1 is SGHDT and CDR2 is YYEEEE. This CDR3 spans 13 amino acids. Trimming removed 3 bases from V and 10 bases from J, with 14 bases in between. The CDR3 protein is CASSWGLQDEQFF. Written as DNA, the CDR3 is TGTGCCAGCAGCTGGGGACTTCAAGACGAGCAGTTCTTC.

CDR3 amino acids: CSARGGTRSYNEQFF. In nucleotides, the CDR3 is TGCAGCGCCCGCGGGGGTACAAGATCCTACAATGAGCAGTTCTTC. The rearrangement joins TRBV29-1 to TRBJ2-1; 7 positions agree with TRBD2. Per the germline V gene, CDR1 is SQVTM and CDR2 is ANQGSEA. This CDR3 comprises 15 residues. V lost 7 bases to trimming and J lost 1 base; unmatched junction nucleotides: 10.

The chain recombines TRBV5-1 with TRBJ2-7; D not certain. This CDR3 has 12 residues. V dropped 0 bases and J dropped 3 bases, with 4 bases sitting between them. Germline loops: CDR1 SGHRS, CDR2 YFSETQ. CDR3: CASSLDYYEQYF. In DNA form, the CDR3 reads TGCGCCAGCAGCTTGGACTACTACGAGCAGTACTTC. Drawing the rest from reference TRBV5-1 and TRBJ2-7, the complete variable domain is KAGVTQTPRYLIKTRGQQVTLSCSPISGHRSVSWYQQTPGQGLQFLFEYFSETQRNKGNFPGRFSGRQFSNSRSEMNVSTLELGDSALYLCASSLDYYEQYFGPGTRLTVT.

This clone was seen just once. As DNA, the CDR3 is TGTGCCAGCAGTGGACAGGCTGAGACCCAGTACTTC. It yields the protein CASSGQAETQYF. V gene TRBV2 combines with J gene TRBJ2-5; perhaps TRBD1 as D (6 bases). Germline CDR1 reads SNHLY; CDR2 reads FYNNEI. The CDR3 totals 12 residues. V lost 4 bases, J lost 5 bases, and 8 bases lay in between.

V is TRBV19 and J is TRBJ1-2, with unresolved D. This CDR3 is built from 13 residues. Germline V CDR1 and CDR2: LNHDA, SQIVND (reference sequence). Trimming took off 1 base at V and 8 bases at J, with 11 bases between the two ends. The CDR3 loop is CASSIGSGWGYTF. DNA for the CDR3: TGTGCCAGTAGTATAGGGTCCGGGTGGGGCTACACCTTC.

This clone was observed many times. Other nucleotide sequences from this sample produce the same CDR3. The chain is built from TRBV5-1 and TRBJ2-2, with D possibly TRBD1 on 6 matching bases. Trimming left V 1 base short and J 1 base short, with 11 bases between. Germline V CDR1 and CDR2: SGHRS, YFSETQ. The CDR3 has 16 residues. The CDR3 bases are TGCGCCAGCAGCTTGAAAGTGACAGGGAACACCGGGGAGCTGTTTTTT. Its translation is CASSLKVTGNTGELFF.

CDR3: CASSGGRGDTEAFF. CDR3 sequence (DNA): TGTGCCAGCAGTGGAGGGAGAGGGGACACTGAAGCTTTCTTT. The chain combines TRBV28 with TRBJ1-1, with D maybe TRBD1 (5 bases). The CDR3 totals 14 residues. Germline CDR1 is MDHEN and CDR2 is SYDVKM. V gave up 5 bases and J gave up 3 bases, with 13 bases separating them.

The chain employs TRBV7-2 and TRBJ2-1; no clear D. Per germline, CDR1 SGHTA and CDR2 FQGNSA. The CDR3 spans 12 residues. V was clipped by 5 bases and J by 8 bases, with 10 bases between them. CDR3 bases: TGTGCCAGCAGCCGAGTAGTGTATGAGCAGTTCTTC. Encoded protein: CASSRVVYEQFF.

V usage is TRBV5-5 and J usage is TRBJ2-3; 14 bases align to TRBD2. The CDR3 covers 17 residues. V shed 4 bases and J 4 bases; nucleotides not matched to a gene: 8. The germline V gene has CDR1 SGHKS and CDR2 YYEKEE (reference sequence). The CDR3 coding sequence is TGTGCCAGCAGCCCCTGGACTAGCGGGGGGAGGTCAGATACGCAGTATTTT. This encodes CASSPWTSGGRSDTQYF.

This chain joins TRBV9 and TRBJ2-5; 12 bases match TRBD1. Germline V lookup: CDR1 SGDLS, CDR2 YYNGEE. The V segment lost 4 bases and the J segment 4 bases; nucleotides outside the gene matches: 8. This CDR3 is 16 amino acids long. CDR3 protein: CASSQGQGALGETQYF. CDR3 coding DNA: TGTGCCAGCAGCCAGGGACAGGGGGCGCTGGGAGAGACCCAGTACTTC.

In DNA form, the CDR3 reads TGTGCCAGCAGCCTCAGAACCCGGGAAAACATTCAGTACTTC. Protein sequence: CASSLRTRENIQYF. The chain carries TRBV5-5 and TRBJ2-4; D uncertain. The CDR3 runs 14 residues. The germline V gene encodes CDR1 SGHKS and CDR2 YYEKEE (reference sequence). V lost 4 bases and J lost 5, with 13 bases in between.

This chain joins TRBV6-1 and TRBJ2-3; 12 nucleotides match TRBD2. From germline, CDR1 is MNHNS and CDR2 SASEGT. With V trimmed by 2 bases and J by 4 bases, 10 bases remained unmatched. The CDR3 has 18 residues. This CDR3 is CASSETLASGGAPDTQYF. In nucleotides, the CDR3 is TGTGCCAGCAGTGAAACCCTGGCTAGCGGGGGGGCCCCAGATACGCAGTATTTT.

The J gene is TRBJ2-5, the V gene TRBV7-9; D gene ambiguous. V lost 5 bases, J lost 5 bases, and 15 bases lay in between. The CDR3 length is 14 residues. Germline CDR1 and CDR2: SEHNR and FQNEAQ (reference sequence). CDR3 bases: TGTGCCAGCAGCCCCTCCAGGCGTACCGAGACCCAGTACTTC. Translated: CASSPSRRTETQYF.

The V gene is TRBV11-2, the J gene TRBJ2-7; 11 bases align to TRBD1. Germline V gene sequence: CDR1 SGHAT, CDR2 FQNNGV. The V and J ends lost 1 base and 3 bases, in that order; junction bases with no gene match: 2. The CDR3 loop spans 15 amino acids. DNA for the CDR3: TGTGCCAGCAGCTTAGGTGGGACAGGGGGCTACGAGCAGTACTTC. Residues: CASSLGGTGGYEQYF.

The J gene is TRBJ2-7, the V gene TRBV11-2; the D gene is possibly TRBD1 (6 bases). V lost 4 bases to trimming and J lost 1 base, with 8 bases between them. Per the germline V gene, CDR1 is SGHAT and CDR2 is FQNNGV. The CDR3 has 13 residues. For the CDR3, the DNA is TGTGCCAGCAGCTGGACAGCTTCCTACGAGCAGTACTTC. Residues: CASSWTASYEQYF.